Each of the 9 T cell receptor beta chains below was sequenced from the same sample in a study of Ad26.COV2.S vaccination and SARS-CoV-2 variants. Sample treatment: roughly 19 received Ad26.COV2.S at low or high dose, single or two shots; about 5 received placebo; per-sample allocation not given. Day 63 after the first injection of vaccine or placebo was the sampling time. Some clones are missing from TCRdb's copy, which holds only in-frame ones; the method was immunoSEQ multiplex PCR. The repertoire holds over 350,000 clones, with 75% to 90% as singletons. The starting material was peripheral blood, obtained in a trial of Ad26.COV2.S vaccine versus placebo. Every receptor here comes from a person between 18 and 65 years old who received the Ad26.COV2.S COVID-19 vaccine or a placebo.

The gene calls are TRBV6-2 or TRBV6-3 and TRBJ2-3; TRBD1 agrees at 8 bases. CDR1 is MNHEY, CDR2 SVGEGT, per germline. The V segment lost 6 bases and the J segment 5 bases; nucleotides outside the gene matches: 13. The CDR3 spans 16 residues. The CDR3 protein is CASSRGTGSARDTQYF. The CDR3 bases are TGTGCCAGCAGCCGAGGGACAGGCTCAGCGAGAGATACGCAGTATTTT.

The rearrangement uses TRBV18 and TRBJ1-4; D remains ambiguous. CDR1 is KGHSH, CDR2 LQKENI, per germline. CDR3 length equals 15 residues. Trimming removed 3 bases from V and 0 bases from J, with 8 bases in between. Here the CDR3 DNA reads TGTGCCAGCTCACCTAGTCGCGCAACTAATGAAAAACTGTTTTTT. It codes for CASSPSRATNEKLFF.

The chain employs TRBV5-1 and TRBJ2-1, with D hard to call. Germline V lookup: CDR1 SGHRS, CDR2 YFSETQ. This CDR3 comprises 14 residues. Trimming took off 5 bases at V and 2 bases at J, with 11 bases between the two ends. The CDR3 coding sequence is TGCGCCAGCAGGTTGCCCGAACCCTACAATGAGCAGTTCTTC. It encodes CASRLPEPYNEQFF.

This chain links TRBV6-2 or TRBV6-3 with TRBJ2-2; 9 nucleotides align to TRBD1. From germline, CDR1 is MNHEY and CDR2 SVGEGT. Trimming took 5 bases from V and 5 from J; bases not matched to a gene: 6. The CDR3 is 15 amino acids. CDR3 sequence: CASSRTGGQTGELFF. For the CDR3, the DNA is TGTGCCAGCAGTCGTACAGGGGGCCAGACCGGGGAGCTGTTTTTT.

The genes are TRBV19 and TRBJ2-3, with 8 bases fitting TRBD1. V lost 6 bases to trimming and J lost 2 bases; unmatched junction nucleotides: 7. The CDR3 covers 15 residues. CDR1 and CDR2 from the germline V gene are LNHDA and SQIVND (reference sequence). The DNA of the CDR3 is TGTGCCAGTAGCCCGACAGGGGCTCACACAGATACGCAGTATTTT. Its protein is CASSPTGAHTDTQYF.

The chain recombines TRBV19 with TRBJ2-3, with D perhaps TRBD2 (5 bases). The V and J ends lost 1 base and 1 base respectively, with 6 bases between them. Germline-derived CDR1 and CDR2 are LNHDA and SQIVND (reference sequence). The CDR3 is made up of 14 amino acids. CDR3 residues: CASSIGGGTDTQYF. The CDR3 DNA follows: TGTGCCAGTAGTATAGGGGGAGGCACAGATACGCAGTATTTT.

V is TRBV7-6 and J is TRBJ1-1; D not certain. The length of the CDR3 is 13 residues. Trimming took 5 bases from V and 7 from J, leaving 14 bases between them. The germline V gene encodes CDR1 SGHVS and CDR2 FNYEAQ. DNA of the CDR3: TGTGCCAGCAGCCCAACGGAGGTGGATGAAGCTTTCTTT. Its protein product is CASSPTEVDEAFF.

The CDR3 sequence: CASSRQEFMNTEAFF. CDR3 bases: TGTGCCAGCAGTCGACAGGAGTTCATGAACACTGAAGCTTTCTTT. This chain links TRBV5-6 with TRBJ1-1, with a possible D match to TRBD1 (6 bases). Trimming removed 5 bases from V and 0 bases from J, with 14 bases in between. CDR1 and CDR2 from the germline V gene are SGHDT and YYEEEE. The CDR3 totals 15 residues.

V is TRBV15 and J is TRBJ1-1; 9 nucleotides align to TRBD1. Germline V CDR1 and CDR2: LNHNV, YYDKDF (reference sequence). CDR3 length: 15 amino acids. V shed 5 bases, J shed 5 bases, and the junction held 9 bases outside the gene matches. The CDR3 loop is CATSPRTGVGTEAFF. The CDR3 DNA is TGTGCCACCAGCCCCCGGACAGGGGTGGGTACTGAAGCTTTCTTT.